The 21 T cell receptor beta chains below come from one sample, sequenced in a study of shared clonotypes between healthy human individuals. TCRdb's table, derived via immunoSEQ multiplex PCR, lists solely in-frame clones and lacks some. Counted here are about half a million clones, around four fifths occurring once; the ten biggest clones make up around 11%. Sequenced: PBMCs. These receptors came from a woman aged 40 to 49 in good health. Some clones in this sample may be carry-over from other donors' samples.

The genes are TRBV27 and TRBJ2-7; D gene ambiguous. CDR1 is MNHEY, CDR2 SMNVEV, per germline (reference sequence). This CDR3 has 14 residues. The V gene lost 4 bases and the J gene lost 3 bases, with 13 bases spanning the gap. CDR3: CASSSGDKDYEQYF. DNA for the CDR3: TGTGCCAGCAGTTCAGGAGACAAGGACTACGAGCAGTACTTC.

V gene TRBV5-1 combines with J gene TRBJ2-5, with D perhaps TRBD2 (6 bases). This CDR3 is built from 13 residues. In germline, CDR1 is SGHRS, CDR2 YFSETQ. The ends were cut back, 4 bases at V and 2 bases at J, with 9 bases in the middle. Written as DNA, the CDR3 is TGCGCCAGCAGCCGGGGGTATCAAGAGACCCAGTACTTC. This sequence encodes CASSRGYQETQYF.

V is TRBV4-2 and J is TRBJ2-7, with 7 positions matching TRBD2. Germline V CDR1 and CDR2: LGHNA, YNFKEQ. V shed 4 bases, J shed 0 bases, and the junction held 9 bases outside the gene matches. The CDR3 has 16 amino acids. The CDR3 protein is CASSRGWTRGSYEQYF. As DNA, the CDR3 is TGTGCCAGCAGCCGAGGTTGGACTAGGGGCTCCTACGAGCAGTACTTC.

This clone was picked up one time. Different DNA sequences within this sample yield the same CDR3. The rearrangement joins TRBV9 to TRBJ2-1; TRBD2 matches 13 bases. The junction had 2 bases not matched to a gene; V was cut back by 3 bases and J by 8 bases. This CDR3 region has 14 residues. Germline assignment: CDR1 SGDLS and CDR2 YYNGEE. CDR3 bases: TGTGCCAGCAGCGGGACTAGCGGGAGTTATGAGCAGTTCTTC. Protein: CASSGTSGSYEQFF.

This sequence joins TRBV18 and TRBJ2-1, with a possible D match to TRBD1 (6 bases). This CDR3 is built from 14 residues. Trimming pared 3 bases from V and 7 bases from J, leaving 13 bases between. The germline gives CDR1 KGHSH, CDR2 LQKENI. CDR3 protein: CASSPDHRVNEQFF. The CDR3 DNA reads TGTGCCAGCTCACCGGACCACAGGGTTAATGAGCAGTTCTTC.

This chain links TRBV27 with TRBJ2-3; 11 positions agree with TRBD2. V shed 6 bases, J shed 3 bases, and the junction held 2 bases outside the gene matches. Germline V gene sequence: CDR1 MNHEY, CDR2 SMNVEV (reference sequence). CDR3 length: 14 residues. CDR3 bases: TGTGCCAGCAGACTAGCGGGAGCAACAGATACGCAGTATTTT. Residues: CASRLAGATDTQYF.

The chain is built from TRBV15 and TRBJ2-6; D gene ambiguous. CDR1 and CDR2 (germline): LNHNV, YYDKDF (reference sequence). The CDR3 is 14 amino acids. V gave up 8 bases and J gave up 0 bases, with 8 bases separating them. CDR3 sequence reads: CATQTDSGANVLTF. CDR3 DNA: TGTGCCACCCAAACAGACTCTGGGGCCAACGTCCTGACTTTC.

V and J are TRBV30 and TRBJ2-7, with D perhaps being TRBD1 or TRBD2 (5 bases each). V shed 4 bases and J shed 3 bases, with 19 bases lying between them. Germline-derived CDR1 and CDR2 are GTSNPN and SVGIG (reference sequence). CDR3 length equals 15 residues. Written as DNA, the CDR3 is TGTGCCTGGACCCCGGGGCGCCGGATTGACTACGAGCAGTACTTC. Amino acid sequence: CAWTPGRRIDYEQYF.

To note about this clone: A much more abundant neighbour one base away suggests this may be a read error. V usage is TRBV6-5 and J usage is TRBJ2-5; 7 bases align to TRBD1. Germline values: CDR1 MNHEY, CDR2 SVGAGI. The CDR3 runs 14 residues. V trimming: 1 base; J trimming: 11 bases; junction bases outside the gene matches: 10. CDR3 nucleotide sequence: TGTGCCAGCAGTTACTATAAGACGGGACAGCGGCAGTACTTC. Protein product: CASSYYKTGQRQYF.

Comment on this clone: This CDR3 is also generated by other DNA sequences in the sample. This rearrangement joins TRBV7-2 to TRBJ2-7; weak D call: TRBD1 (6 bases). The CDR3 covers 12 residues. The germline V gene has CDR1 SGHTA and CDR2 FQGNSA. The ends were cut back, 5 bases at V and 3 bases at J, with 8 bases in the middle. In DNA form, the CDR3 reads TGTGCCAGCAGCCTACAGGGCTACGAGCAGTACTTC. This gives the protein CASSLQGYEQYF.

This clone is a singleton in its sample. V gene TRBV7-8 combines with J gene TRBJ1-2; a possible D gene is TRBD1 (5 bases). The germline gives CDR1 SGHVS, CDR2 FQNEAQ. The CDR3 length is 16 residues. V was shortened by 1 base and J by 0 bases, with 12 bases between the two germline ends. CDR3 sequence: CASSLGGVGSNYGYTF. The CDR3 region has the DNA TGTGCCAGCAGCTTAGGGGGGGTAGGGTCTAACTATGGCTACACCTTC. Complete variable domain (other parts from reference TRBV7-8 and TRBJ1-2): GAGVSQSPRYKVAKRGQDVALRCDPISGHVSLFWYQQALGQGPEFLTYFQNEAQLDKSGLPSDRFFAERPEGSVSTLKIQRTQQEDSAVYLCASSLGGVGSNYGYTFGSGTRLTVV.

The CDR3 DNA sequence: TGCGCCAGCAGCTTGGCCGCAGGTAACAATGAGCAGTTCTTC. This gives the protein CASSLAAGNNEQFF. The rearrangement uses TRBV5-1 and TRBJ2-1; the D is unclear. The V gene's germline CDR1 is SGHRS and CDR2 YFSETQ. This CDR3 region has 14 residues. Trimming removed 0 bases from V and 5 bases from J, with 9 bases in between.

V usage is TRBV10-3 and J usage is TRBJ1-5, with TRBD1 identical over 10 bases. The V gene end was trimmed by 1 base and the J gene end by 4 bases; junction bases not matched to a gene: 19. The CDR3 is made up of 21 amino acids. The V gene's germline CDR1 is ENHRY and CDR2 SYGVKD. CDR3 coding DNA: TGTGCCATCAGTGAGTGGTTTGGGGGGGACAGGGGCCCGCAGAGTAATCAGCCCCAGCATTTT. It encodes CAISEWFGGDRGPQSNQPQHF.

This chain links TRBV11-3 with TRBJ2-5, with 11 bases aligning to TRBD1. The end of the DNA fits TRBJ2-7 better, so the J call may be wrong. Germline V gene lookup returns CDR1 SGHNT and CDR2 YENEEA. The CDR3 totals 14 residues. CDR3 amino acids: CASSSRTGGDEQYF. The CDR3 nucleotides read TGTGCCAGCAGCTCCCGGACAGGGGGCGACGAGCAGTACTTC.

The chain carries TRBV7-9 and TRBJ2-2; 9 bases are a match to TRBD2. V shed 2 bases and J 8 bases; nucleotides not matched to a gene: 3. The germline gives CDR1 SEHNR, CDR2 FQNEAQ (reference sequence). The CDR3 runs 14 residues. The CDR3 DNA is TGTGCCAGCAGCTTATTCCTAGCGGGAGGGGAGCTGTTTTTT. It yields the protein CASSLFLAGGELFF.

The genes are TRBV7-9 and TRBJ2-2; D unclear. With 5 bases removed from V and 1 base from J, the gap between germline ends came to 8 bases. Germline CDR1 reads SEHNR; CDR2 reads FQNEAQ (reference sequence). The CDR3 consists of 14 residues. CDR3 sequence reads: CASSPRQNTGELFF. CDR3 nucleotides: TGTGCCAGCAGCCCGCGACAGAACACCGGGGAGCTGTTTTTT.

V is TRBV7-2 and J is TRBJ2-2; 8 bases align to TRBD1. The ends lost 2 bases at V and 5 bases at J; junction bases unmatched: 7. The CDR3 contains 16 residues. CDR1 and CDR2 (germline): SGHTA, FQGNSA. The CDR3 DNA is TGTGCCAGCAGCTTATGGGGCAGGGGGCAGACCGGGGAGCTGTTTTTT. Translated: CASSLWGRGQTGELFF.

For this clone: The germline gene is not matched at one end of the junction; a read error may be the cause. The sample contains more than one DNA sequence encoding this CDR3. The rearrangement joins TRBV4-2 to TRBJ2-7; TRBD2 might be the D (6 bases). Germline CDR1 reads LGHNA; CDR2 reads YNFKEQ. The CDR3 totals 14 residues. DNA for the CDR3: TGTGCCAGCAGCCAGACCACTAGCTCCTATGAGCAGTACTTC. Its protein is CASSQTTSSYEQYF.

This clone was recorded a few times. The chain uses TRBV2 and TRBJ1-5; a possible D gene is TRBD1 (5 bases). Germline V gene data show CDR1 as SNHLY and CDR2 as FYNNEI. This CDR3 has 13 amino acids. The V end lost 11 bases, the J end lost 0 bases, and 11 bases lay between the germline ends. The CDR3 nucleotides are TGTGCCGCCGGGGCAAATAGCAATCAGCCCCAGCATTTT. It encodes CAAGANSNQPQHF.

This clone occurred once. This chain connects TRBV28 to TRBJ2-7; 9 positions agree with TRBD2. This CDR3 has 14 residues. Germline CDR1 and CDR2: MDHEN and SYDVKM. J was trimmed by 2 bases and V by 6 bases; bases with no gene match: 5. The CDR3 nucleotides are TGTGCCAGCAGACGTATAGCGGGAGCCTACGAGCAGTACTTC. This encodes CASRRIAGAYEQYF. The full variable domain, completed using reference TRBV28 and TRBJ2-7, is DVKVTQSSRYLVKRTGEKVFLECVQDMDHENMFWYRQDPGLGLRLIYFSYDVKMKEKGDIPEGYSVSREKKERFSLILESASTNQTSMYLCASRRIAGAYEQYFGPGTRLTVT.

J is TRBJ2-2 and V is TRBV11-2; D ambiguous. Germline CDR1 is SGHAT and CDR2 is FQNNGV. The CDR3 is 16 amino acids. V lost 5 bases to trimming and J lost 4 bases, with 17 bases between them. The CDR3: CASSPKITRGTGELFF. CDR3 DNA sequence: TGTGCCAGCAGCCCCAAGATTACACGAGGCACCGGGGAGCTGTTTTTT.